The entry below describes one T cell receptor beta chain. Its specificity is unknown. The source of the sample is a study of cytomegalovirus exposure and HLA in healthy donors. Method: immunoSEQ multiplex PCR; TCRdb's copy keeps in-frame clones and lacks some. This sample has approximately 280,000 clones, with roughly 88% found just once. Study-wide findings and caveats: Rare TCR sequences predominated, though certain public TCRs were found in many donors. In vitro testing confirmed a few CMV-associated chains as specific for CMV antigens. Reports indicated that the classifier achieved high specificity and sensitivity in diagnosing cytomegalovirus status. The tendency of first-cohort TCR clusters to co-occur in the roughly 130 validation repertoires emerged from a later analysis.

V lost 6 bases to trimming and J lost 0 bases, with 15 bases between them. The CDR3 covers 16 residues. Germline V lookup: CDR1 MNHEY, CDR2 SMNVEV (reference sequence). The clonotype originates from a woman under 30 in good health and CMV-seronegative. The rearrangement uses TRBV27 and TRBJ2-1, with D possibly TRBD2 on 6 matching bases. The sample taken for sequencing was PBMCs. CDR3 in amino acids: CASRPPGGISYNEQFF. CDR3 coding DNA: TGTGCCAGCAGACCCCCTGGCGGGATCTCCTACAATGAGCAGTTCTTC.